This T cell receptor beta chain was sequenced during a study of T cell responses to AZD1222 COVID-19 vaccine. Points on this clone: As yet, its antigen is unknown.

General study results and limits: Of the AZD1222 recipients, only 5 or 6 were seropositive at baseline. Donors in the cohort were predominantly white British and more often female, and clonal diversity was possibly underestimated. Spike was spanned by vaccine-associated CD4 TCRs, which were dominant at 160-218 and 743-854.

The CDR3 spans 17 residues. V shed 1 base and J 0 bases; nucleotides not matched to a gene: 6. The germline gives CDR1 MDHEN, CDR2 SYDVKM. Using immunoSEQ multiplex PCR, the repertoire was profiled, and TCRdb retains in-frame clones only, with some absent. Counted here are 66,000 or so clones, 79% occurring once; the ten biggest clones make up roughly 21%. The input for sequencing was peripheral blood, taken on day 0 of MenACWY control vaccination. The V gene is TRBV28, the J gene TRBJ2-3, with 8 positions matching TRBD1. This receptor was identified in an adult in good health. The CDR3 DNA follows: TGTGCCAGCAGTTTATTGCGACAGGGGCCGAGCACAGATACGCAGTATTTT. Translated: CASSLLRQGPSTDTQYF. Full variable domain (missing parts from reference TRBV28 and TRBJ2-3): DVKVTQSSRYLVKRTGEKVFLECVQDMDHENMFWYRQDPGLGLRLIYFSYDVKMKEKGDIPEGYSVSREKKERFSLILESASTNQTSMYLCASSLLRQGPSTDTQYFGPGTRLTVL.